Here is one T cell receptor (beta chain) with its context. Its antigen is undetermined. Using immunoSEQ multiplex PCR, the repertoire was profiled, and TCRdb retains in-frame clones only, with some absent. There are about 9,200 clones in the sample; about 90% occur only once, and around 15% lies in the top ten. The CDR3 consists of 21 residues. V lost 4 bases to trimming and J lost 6 bases; unmatched junction nucleotides: 21. Germline-derived CDR1 and CDR2 are SGDLS and YYNGEE. This sample stems from a study of PD-1 blockade in mismatch repair-deficient tumors. The sample's time point: roughly 10-day in vitro stimulation with candidate mutation-associated neoantigen peptide 1. TCR sequencing covered a few patients who responded to pembrolizumab.

Here the sequenced sample was cells cultured in vitro, taken from a patient treated with pembrolizumab. V and J are TRBV9 and TRBJ2-1; 14 nucleotides agree with TRBD2. This TCR derives from an adult with mismatch repair-deficient cancer. The CDR3 loop is CASSSGLAGEWGKRGANEQFF. CDR3 nucleotides: TGTGCCAGCAGCTCGGGACTAGCGGGAGAATGGGGGAAGAGGGGAGCCAATGAGCAGTTCTTC.